This T cell receptor (beta chain) was sequenced in a study of early T cells in non-severe SARS-CoV-2 infection. Study information: Sequenced material consisted of bulk RNA (from unsorted whole blood), and chains were unpaired. Study-wide findings and caveats: In VDJdb matching, anti-spike CD8 responses were favored while private and CD4 specificities went missing.

There are 13 residues in the CDR3. V lost 3 bases, J lost 7 bases, and 10 bases lay in between. In germline, CDR1 is MNHEY, CDR2 SMNVEV (reference sequence). This clonotype was recorded at least ten times. Its target is not known. Each CDR3 protein is one row after TCRdb ran MiXCR on the 5' RACE reads. The profile covers 20,000 to 25,000 distinct CDR3 sequences, with 5.3% appearing a single time and roughly a tenth taken by the ten largest. The sequence was collected from an adult who was a healthcare worker with PCR-confirmed SARS-CoV-2 infection or an uninfected control (not recorded which). The sequencing input was whole blood. The rearrangement links TRBV27 to TRBJ1-5; possible D gene TRBD1, 6 bases. The CDR3: CASSFGQGQPQHF. CDR3 coding DNA: TGTGCCAGCAGTTTTGGGCAGGGGCAGCCCCAGCATTTT.